The T cell receptor beta chain under discussion was sequenced for a study of T-cell reconstitution after alpha-beta-depleted transplantation in children. Whole-study results and caveats: The study reportedly traced alpha-beta T cells about two months after transplant to several hundred expanded graft clones. One year after transplant, T-cell counts and diversity came mostly from newly produced T cells.

For TCRbeta, the library was prepared with unique molecular identifiers. One entry per CDR3 protein results from TCRdb running MiXCR on the PCR reads. The sample lists about 580,000 distinct CDR3 sequences; about 21% were seen once. V gave up 6 bases and J gave up 4 bases, with 17 bases separating them. This CDR3 has 14 amino acids. Germline V CDR1 and CDR2: DFQATT, SNEGSKA (reference sequence). This clonotype was recorded at least ten times. Its antigen is as yet unknown. The rearrangement joins TRBV20-1 to TRBJ2-3; possible D gene TRBD2, 6 bases. The material sequenced was PBMCs, mostly from graft donor cells, taken 360 days after TCRalphabeta/CD19-depleted stem cell transplant. The TCR originated in a boy less than two years old who had a stem cell transplant for acute myeloid leukemia, so the T cells may come from the graft donor. CDR3 loop: CSAPDYPLSDTQYF. The CDR3 bases are TGCAGTGCACCGGACTACCCCCTCTCAGATACGCAGTATTTT.